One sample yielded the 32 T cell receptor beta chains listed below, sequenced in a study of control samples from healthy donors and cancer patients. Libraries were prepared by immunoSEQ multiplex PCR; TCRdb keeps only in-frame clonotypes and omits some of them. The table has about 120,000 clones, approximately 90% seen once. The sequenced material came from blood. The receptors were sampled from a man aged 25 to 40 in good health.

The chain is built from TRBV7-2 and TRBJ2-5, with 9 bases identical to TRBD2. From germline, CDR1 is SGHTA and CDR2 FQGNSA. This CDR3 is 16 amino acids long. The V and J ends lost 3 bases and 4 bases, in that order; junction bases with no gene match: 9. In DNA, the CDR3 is TGTGCCAGCAGCTTCCCTCGCGGGGGGGCCAGAGAGACCCAGTACTTC. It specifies CASSFPRGGARETQYF.

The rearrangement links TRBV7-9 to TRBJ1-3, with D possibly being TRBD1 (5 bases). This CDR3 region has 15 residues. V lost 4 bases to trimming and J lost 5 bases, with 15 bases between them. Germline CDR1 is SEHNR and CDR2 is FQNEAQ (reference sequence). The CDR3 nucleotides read TGTGCCAGCAGCTCCCTTGAGACAGCCAGAAACACCATATATTTT. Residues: CASSSLETARNTIYF.

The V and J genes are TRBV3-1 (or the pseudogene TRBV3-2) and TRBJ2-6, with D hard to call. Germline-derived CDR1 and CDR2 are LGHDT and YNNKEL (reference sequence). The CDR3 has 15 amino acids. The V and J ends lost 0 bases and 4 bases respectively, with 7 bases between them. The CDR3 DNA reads TGTGCCAGCAGCCAAGAGTTCTCCGGGGCCAACGTCCTGACTTTC. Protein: CASSQEFSGANVLTF.

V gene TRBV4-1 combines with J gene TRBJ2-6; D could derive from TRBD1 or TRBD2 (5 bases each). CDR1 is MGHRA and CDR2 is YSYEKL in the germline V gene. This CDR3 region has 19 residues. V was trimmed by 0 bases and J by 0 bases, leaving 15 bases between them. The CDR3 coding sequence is TGCGCCAGCAGCCAAGAAAACAGGAGAGGGGTCTCTGGGGCCAACGTCCTGACTTTC. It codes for CASSQENRRGVSGANVLTF.

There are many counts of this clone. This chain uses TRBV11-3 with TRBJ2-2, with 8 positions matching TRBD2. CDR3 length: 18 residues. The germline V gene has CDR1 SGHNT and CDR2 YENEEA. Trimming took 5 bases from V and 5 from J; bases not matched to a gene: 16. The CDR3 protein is CASSDSRSGGPGTGELFF. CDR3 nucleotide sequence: TGTGCCAGCAGCGACTCAAGGAGCGGGGGCCCCGGTACCGGGGAGCTGTTTTTT.

The CDR3 loop reads CASSLWANEKLFF. CDR3 DNA sequence: TGTGCCAGCAGCTTGTGGGCTAATGAAAAACTGTTTTTT. The genes are TRBV5-5 and TRBJ1-4; D gene uncertain. The V end lost 1 base, the J end lost 3 bases, and 4 bases lay between the germline ends. CDR3 size: 13 residues. Germline V CDR1 and CDR2: SGHKS, YYEKEE (reference sequence).

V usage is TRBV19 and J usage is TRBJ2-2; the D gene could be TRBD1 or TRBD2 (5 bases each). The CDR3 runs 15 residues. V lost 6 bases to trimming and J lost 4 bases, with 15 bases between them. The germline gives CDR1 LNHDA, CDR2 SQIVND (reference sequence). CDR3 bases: TGTGCCAGTAGGCCACCGGGACGGGGCACCGGGGAGCTGTTTTTT. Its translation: CASRPPGRGTGELFF.

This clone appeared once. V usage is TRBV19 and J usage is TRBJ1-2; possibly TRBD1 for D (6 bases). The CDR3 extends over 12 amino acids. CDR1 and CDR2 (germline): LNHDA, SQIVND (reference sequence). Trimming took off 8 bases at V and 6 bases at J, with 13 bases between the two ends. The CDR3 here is CASSDSDHGYTF. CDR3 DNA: TGTGCCAGTTCGGACAGCGATCATGGCTACACCTTC. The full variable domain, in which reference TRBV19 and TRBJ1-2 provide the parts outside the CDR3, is DGGITQSPKYLFRKEGQNVTLSCEQNLNHDAMYWYRQDPGQGLRLIYYSQIVNDFQKGDIAEGYSVSREKKESFPLTVTSAQKNPTAFYLCASSDSDHGYTFGSGTRLTVV.

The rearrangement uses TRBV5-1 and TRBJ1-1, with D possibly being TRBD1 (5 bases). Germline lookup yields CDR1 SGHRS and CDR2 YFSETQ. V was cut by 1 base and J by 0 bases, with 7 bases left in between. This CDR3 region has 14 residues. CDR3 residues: CASSLLTVNTEAFF. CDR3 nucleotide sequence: TGCGCCAGCAGCTTGCTGACAGTGAACACTGAAGCTTTCTTT. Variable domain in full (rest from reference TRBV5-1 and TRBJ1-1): KAGVTQTPRYLIKTRGQQVTLSCSPISGHRSVSWYQQTPGQGLQFLFEYFSETQRNKGNFPGRFSGRQFSNSRSEMNVSTLELGDSALYLCASSLLTVNTEAFFGQGTRLTVV.

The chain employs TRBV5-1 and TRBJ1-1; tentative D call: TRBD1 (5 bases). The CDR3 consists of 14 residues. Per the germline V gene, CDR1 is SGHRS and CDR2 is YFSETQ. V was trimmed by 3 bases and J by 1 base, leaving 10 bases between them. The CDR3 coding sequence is TGCGCCAGCAGCTCTCGACAGCGGAACACTGAAGCTTTCTTT. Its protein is CASSSRQRNTEAFF.

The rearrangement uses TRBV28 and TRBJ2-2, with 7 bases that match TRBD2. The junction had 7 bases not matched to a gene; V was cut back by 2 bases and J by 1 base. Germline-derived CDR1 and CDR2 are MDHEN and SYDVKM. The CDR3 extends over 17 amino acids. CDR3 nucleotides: TGTGCCAGCAGTTTAGCGGGGGACGTTGAGAACACCGGGGAGCTGTTTTTT. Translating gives CASSLAGDVENTGELFF.

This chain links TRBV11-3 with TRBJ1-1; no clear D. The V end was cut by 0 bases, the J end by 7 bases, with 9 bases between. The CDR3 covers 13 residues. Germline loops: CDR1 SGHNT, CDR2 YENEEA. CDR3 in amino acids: CASSLDGLSEAFF. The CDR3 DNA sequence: TGTGCCAGCAGCTTAGACGGGCTCAGTGAAGCTTTCTTT.

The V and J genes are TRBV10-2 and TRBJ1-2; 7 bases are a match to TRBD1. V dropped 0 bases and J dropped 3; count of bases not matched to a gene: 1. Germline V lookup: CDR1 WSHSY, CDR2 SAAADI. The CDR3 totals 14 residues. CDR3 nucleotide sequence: TGCGCCAGCAGTGAGTCTGGACAGGACTATGGCTACACCTTC. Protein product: CASSESGQDYGYTF.

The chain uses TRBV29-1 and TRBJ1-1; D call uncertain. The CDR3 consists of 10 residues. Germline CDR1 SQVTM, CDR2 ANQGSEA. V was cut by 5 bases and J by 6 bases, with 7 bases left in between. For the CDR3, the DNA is TGCAGCGTTTTGGGAGCTGAAGCTTTCTTT. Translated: CSVLGAEAFF.

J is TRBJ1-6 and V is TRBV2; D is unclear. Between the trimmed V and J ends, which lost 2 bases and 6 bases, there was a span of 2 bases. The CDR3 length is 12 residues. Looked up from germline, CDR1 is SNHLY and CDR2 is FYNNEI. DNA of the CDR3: TGTGCCAGCAGTGAAACTAATTCACCCCTCCACTTT. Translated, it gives CASSETNSPLHF.

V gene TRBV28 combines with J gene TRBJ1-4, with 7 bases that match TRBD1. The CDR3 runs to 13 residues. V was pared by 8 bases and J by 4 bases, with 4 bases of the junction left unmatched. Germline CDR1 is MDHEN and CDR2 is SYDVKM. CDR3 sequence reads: CASLTGFNEKLFF. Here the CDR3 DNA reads TGTGCCAGCTTGACAGGGTTTAATGAAAAACTGTTTTTT.

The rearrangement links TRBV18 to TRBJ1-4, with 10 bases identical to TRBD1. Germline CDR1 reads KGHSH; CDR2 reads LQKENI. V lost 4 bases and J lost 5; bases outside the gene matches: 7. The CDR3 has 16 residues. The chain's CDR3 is CASSLQPGQGNEKLFF. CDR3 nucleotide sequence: TGTGCCAGCTCACTTCAGCCGGGACAGGGGAATGAAAAACTGTTTTTT.

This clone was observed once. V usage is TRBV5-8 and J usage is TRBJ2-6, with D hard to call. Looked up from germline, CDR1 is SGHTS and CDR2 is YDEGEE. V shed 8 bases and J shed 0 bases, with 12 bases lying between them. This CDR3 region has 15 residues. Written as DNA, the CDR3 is TGTGCCAGTCTCCGACCGAACTCTGGGGCCAACGTCCTGACTTTC. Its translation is CASLRPNSGANVLTF.

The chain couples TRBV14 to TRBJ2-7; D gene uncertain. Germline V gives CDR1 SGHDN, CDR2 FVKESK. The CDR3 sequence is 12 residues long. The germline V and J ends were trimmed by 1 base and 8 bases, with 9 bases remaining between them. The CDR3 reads CASSQGVLKQYF. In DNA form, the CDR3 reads TGTGCCAGCAGCCAAGGAGTACTTAAGCAGTACTTC. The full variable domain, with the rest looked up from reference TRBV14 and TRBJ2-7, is EAGVTQFPSHSVIEKGQTVTLRCDPISGHDNLYWYRRVMGKEIKFLLHFVKESKQDESGMPNNRFLAERTGGTYSTLKVQPAELEDSGVYFCASSQGVLKQYFGPGTRLTVT.

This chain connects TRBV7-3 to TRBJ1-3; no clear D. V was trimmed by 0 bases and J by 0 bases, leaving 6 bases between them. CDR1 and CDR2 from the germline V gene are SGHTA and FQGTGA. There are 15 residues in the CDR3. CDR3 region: CASSLTVNSGNTIYF. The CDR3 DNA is TGTGCCAGCAGCTTAACGGTTAACTCTGGAAACACCATATATTTT.

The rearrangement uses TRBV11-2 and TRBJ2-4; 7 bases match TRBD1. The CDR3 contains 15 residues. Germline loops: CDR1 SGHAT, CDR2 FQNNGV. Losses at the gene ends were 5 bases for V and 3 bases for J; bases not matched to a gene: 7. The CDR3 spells CASSPLTGIKNIQYF. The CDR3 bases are TGTGCCAGCAGCCCCTTGACAGGGATCAAAAACATTCAGTACTTC.

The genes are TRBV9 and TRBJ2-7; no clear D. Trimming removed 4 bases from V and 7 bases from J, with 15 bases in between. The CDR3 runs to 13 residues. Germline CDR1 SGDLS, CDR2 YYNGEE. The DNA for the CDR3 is TGTGCCAGCAGCCCCCGCCCTATTGGGGAGCAGTACTTC. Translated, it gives CASSPRPIGEQYF.

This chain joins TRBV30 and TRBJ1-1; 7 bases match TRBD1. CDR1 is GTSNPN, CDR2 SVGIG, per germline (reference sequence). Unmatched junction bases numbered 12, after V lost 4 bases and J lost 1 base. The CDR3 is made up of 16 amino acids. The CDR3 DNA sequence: TGTGCCTGGAACCCAAAGCCGGGACAGAGGAACACTGAAGCTTTCTTT. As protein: CAWNPKPGQRNTEAFF.

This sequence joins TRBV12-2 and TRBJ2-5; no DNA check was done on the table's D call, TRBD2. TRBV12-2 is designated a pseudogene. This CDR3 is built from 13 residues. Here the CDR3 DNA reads TGTGCAAGTCGCCGACGGAGGGAAGAGACCCAGTACTTC. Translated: CASRRRREETQYF.

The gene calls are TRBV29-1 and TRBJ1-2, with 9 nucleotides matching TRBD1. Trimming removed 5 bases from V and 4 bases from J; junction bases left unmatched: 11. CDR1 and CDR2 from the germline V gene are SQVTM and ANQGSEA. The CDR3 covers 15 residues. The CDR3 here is CSVINLGQGSYGYTF. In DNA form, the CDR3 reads TGCAGCGTTATAAACCTCGGACAGGGGAGCTATGGCTACACCTTC.

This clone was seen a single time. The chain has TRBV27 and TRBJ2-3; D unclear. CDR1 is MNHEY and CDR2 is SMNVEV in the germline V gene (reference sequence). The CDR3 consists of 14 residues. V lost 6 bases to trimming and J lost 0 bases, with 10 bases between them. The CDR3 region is CASSEQLSTDTQYF. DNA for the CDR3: TGTGCCAGCAGCGAACAACTCAGCACAGATACGCAGTATTTT.

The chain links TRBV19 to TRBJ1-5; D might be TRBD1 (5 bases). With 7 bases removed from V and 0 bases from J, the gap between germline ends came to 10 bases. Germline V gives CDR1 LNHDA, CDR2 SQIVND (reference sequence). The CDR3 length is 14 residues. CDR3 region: CASTGSGSNQPQHF. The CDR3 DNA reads TGTGCCAGTACAGGGTCGGGTAGCAATCAGCCCCAGCATTTT.

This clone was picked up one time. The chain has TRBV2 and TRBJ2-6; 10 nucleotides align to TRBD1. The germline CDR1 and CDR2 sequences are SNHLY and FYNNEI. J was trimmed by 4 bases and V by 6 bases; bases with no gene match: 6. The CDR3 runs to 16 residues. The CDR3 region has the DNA TGTGCCAGCAGCCGGGACAGGGGTTCGGGGGCCAACGTCCTGACTTTC. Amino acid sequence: CASSRDRGSGANVLTF.

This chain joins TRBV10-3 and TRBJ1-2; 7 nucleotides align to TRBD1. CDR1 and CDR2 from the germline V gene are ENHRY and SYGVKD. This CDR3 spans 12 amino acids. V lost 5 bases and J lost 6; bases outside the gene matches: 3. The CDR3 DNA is TGTGCCATCAGTCAAGGACAGGATGGCTACACCTTC. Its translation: CAISQGQDGYTF.

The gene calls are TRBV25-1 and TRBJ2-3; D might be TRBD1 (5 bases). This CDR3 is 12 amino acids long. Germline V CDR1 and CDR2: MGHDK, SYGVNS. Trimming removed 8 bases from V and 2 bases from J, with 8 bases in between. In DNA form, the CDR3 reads TGTGCCAGCTCCAGGGACACAGATACGCAGTATTTT. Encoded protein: CASSRDTDTQYF.

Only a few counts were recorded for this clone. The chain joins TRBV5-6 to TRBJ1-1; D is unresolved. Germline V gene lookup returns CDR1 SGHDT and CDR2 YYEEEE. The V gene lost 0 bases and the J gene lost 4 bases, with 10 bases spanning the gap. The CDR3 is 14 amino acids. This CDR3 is CASSLAGMTTEAFF. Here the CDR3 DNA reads TGTGCCAGCAGCTTGGCGGGCATGACCACTGAAGCTTTCTTT.

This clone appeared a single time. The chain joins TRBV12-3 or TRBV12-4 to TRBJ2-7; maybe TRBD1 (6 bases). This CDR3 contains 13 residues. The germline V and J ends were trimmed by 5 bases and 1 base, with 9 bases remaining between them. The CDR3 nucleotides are TGTGCCAGCAGTCCGACAGGATCCTACGAGCAGTACTTC. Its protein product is CASSPTGSYEQYF.